This TCR beta chain was sequenced for a study of T cells in Graves' hyperthyroidism and ophthalmopathy (dated by TCRdb to between 2017 and 2020). About the investigation overall: Peripheral blood was sampled at the time of initial diagnosis, prior to any treatment. TCR V-J signatures able to tell the groups apart were searched for in a discovery cohort of 100 or so patients, of whom around 42 had Graves' ophthalmopathy and around 56 had stable Graves' hyperthyroidism. Prospective prediction of ophthalmopathy was tested in an independent validation cohort consisting of 18 to 20 hyperthyroidism patients and more than 15 patients who later progressed to ophthalmopathy. The 75 to 100 discovery patients were randomly split 7:3 into training and test sets. In addition, the study compared T-cell repertoires in thyroid tissue and in blood from roughly six Graves' hyperthyroidism patients. After blood sampling, hyperthyroidism patients were treated with methimazole at a starting dose of 30 mg daily, and ophthalmopathy patients were treated with high-dose intravenous methylprednisolone. According to the paper, TCR Vbeta CDR3 sequencing was carried out on around 140 peripheral blood samples, which came from some 41 ophthalmopathy, 75 or so hyperthyroidism and roughly 17 progressor patients. What the work shows at the level of the full study, not this receptor alone: No statistical method was used to fix the sample size in advance, and group allocation was not hidden from the investigators. A model built on a 13 V-J signature distinguished ophthalmopathy from stable hyperthyroidism, reaching roughly 88% sensitivity and 81.08% specificity in cross-validation and 80%/75% in testing. Most expanded thyroid clonotypes (frequency above 0.001) were also found in blood, which suggests that blood repertoires may mirror thyroid immune responses. In validation, the model predicted progression to ophthalmopathy a median of roughly 6.2 months before onset, with about 70% sensitivity and around 76% specificity.

In the case of this clonotype: It has no known antigen specificity. No base-level quality is on record; no much larger clone is a single base apart.

Hyperthyroidism patients were newly diagnosed, with disease duration under 2 months, and aged 18 to 65 years. Exclusion was applied to patients with uncontrolled infections, other autoimmune diseases, pregnancy or lactation. Diagnoses were established on the basis of clinical symptoms, serum thyroxine and TRAb, thyroid ultrasound, and orbital computed tomography. For progressor patients, blood was drawn at the first diagnosis of hyperthyroidism, before any ophthalmopathy symptoms had appeared. PBMCs were isolated from approximately 10 ml of fresh peripheral blood by Ficoll-Paque density gradient centrifugation. Progressor patients were initially diagnosed with Graves' hyperthyroidism and developed ophthalmopathy during follow-up. Total RNA was extracted using Trizol reagent, and RNA quality was assessed on an Agilent 2100 Bioanalyzer. The TCR beta CDR3 regions were amplified from RNA transcripts. The first round of RT-PCR for the TCR CDR3 was performed with the HTBI primer set and the Qiagen OneStep RT-PCR kit. A second multiplex PCR round built the libraries, followed by size selection and purification. Sequencing of the libraries was done on an Illumina HiSeq2000 using paired-end 100 bp reads. The study's processing was this. SOAPnuke was used to process the raw data, removing reads that contained adapters or uncalled bases, had a mean Phred below 15, or lacked an exact match to the constant primer or identifier. High-quality paired reads were merged using COPE v1.2.5, and each unique nucleotide sequence was defined as a clonotype. Clonotypes were aligned to IMGT TRBV, TRBD and TRBJ reference segments using MiTCR v1.1. The analysis included only V-J combinations with a frequency above 0.0001, which together covered more than 99% of the repertoires. A TCS score was defined as the ratio of F50 (clonal expansion) to E x V (chaos), with BLOSUM62-based TCRdist applied between CDR3 peptides within each V-J. Welch's t-statistics and random forest reduced around 520 V-J features to 10 to 15, which were used in a naive Bayes classifier (R e1071). The raw public data were reprocessed by TCRdb itself: fastp quality trimming at Q25, MiXCR clonotype calling, in-frame beta chains only. Entries are consolidated by CDR3 protein sequence, retaining the most common genes and DNA. These V and J calls rely on TCRdb rather than the paper's analysis. The sample table holds about 260,000 distinct CDR3 sequences, of which less than 30% were seen once. The ten largest clones capture about a quarter of the sample.

The receptor comes from a man in his forties with Graves' hyperthyroidism that later progressed to Graves' ophthalmopathy. Material: blood.

The nucleotide sequence reads TGTGCCAGCAGCCGCGGAGCTTACACTGAAGCTTTCTTT. The encoded protein is CASSRGAYTEAFF. The V and J segments used are TRBV7-8 and TRBJ1-1, with the D segment identity uncertain. The trim is 5 bases for V and 3 bases for J, with a gap of 10 bases between the germline ends. As encoded in the germline V gene, CDR1 is SGHVS while CDR2 is FQNEAQ. The CDR3 has 13 amino acids, counting the end cysteine and phenylalanine. Only CDR3 DNA remains: 39 bases, in frame from the first base.